A selection of T cell receptor beta chains follows, all from one sample in a study of blood T cells in healthy people across ages. In TCRdb, the 5' RACE reads were re-called with MiXCR into one record per CDR3 protein. The table has around 320,000 distinct CDR3 sequences, 25% to 30% seen once. The sequencing input was blood. The receptors derive from a woman between 65 and 79 years old in good health. Each CDR3 is given with its conserved first and last residue. The D gene is left open where the match is weak. The listing skips clone size in some rows; elsewhere it reads once, few, many or a size class.

.,TRBJ2-5,many,TRBV10-2,TGCGCCAGCAGTGGGGATGGAGAGACCCAGTACTTC,CASSGDGETQYF
.,TRBJ2-5,few,TRBV6-5,TGTGCCAGCAGTTACGCCAGGGATGGAGTGACCCAGTACTTC,CASSYARDGVTQYF
.,TRBJ2-7,many,TRBV20-1,TGCAGTGCTAGAGATCTGGGGACCTACGAGCAGTACTTC,CSARDLGTYEQYF
TRBD1,TRBJ2-1,.,TRBV24-1,TGTGCCACCAGTGATCCTTCAGGGGGCCGGGGAAATGAGCAGTTCTTC,CATSDPSGGRGNEQFF
.,TRBJ2-1,.,TRBV7-3,TGTGCCGGGAAACGCCTAGCCCTCTCCTACAATGAGCAGTTCTTC,CAGKRLALSYNEQFF
.,TRBJ2-1,.,TRBV5-1,TGCGCCAGCAGCCTAGGGGCGGGTAGCTCCTACAATGAGCAGCTCTTC,CASSLGAGSSYNEQLF
.,TRBJ1-5,.,TRBV20-1,TGCAGTGCTACTAGACAGGAGGAGGGCAATCAGCCCCAGCATTTT,CSATRQEEGNQPQHF
TRBD2,TRBJ2-7,many,TRBV29-1,TGCAGCGCTGGCGACAGCGGGAGGGCCTACGAGCAGTACTTC,CSAGDSGRAYEQYF
TRBD2,TRBJ2-1,few,TRBV28,TGTGCCAGCAGAGGCGGAGGGAGGGGCTCCTACAATGAGCAGTTCTTC,CASRGGGRGSYNEQFF
.,TRBJ2-3,few,TRBV28,TGTGCCAGCACCCCTCGCACAGATACGCAGTATTTT,CASTPRTDTQYF
.,TRBJ1-4,.,TRBV11-2,TGTGCCAGCAGCTTAGATCTCGGGCCTGCAAATGAAAAACTGTTTTTT,CASSLDLGPANEKLFF
TRBD1,TRBJ1-2,few,TRBV20-1,TGCAGTGTCCAGGGGGTTAATGGCTACACCTTC,CSVQGVNGYTF
TRBD2,TRBJ2-7,.,TRBV7-8,TGTGCCAGCAGCTCCCGGACTAGCAACCACTACGAGCAGTACTTC,CASSSRTSNHYEQYF
TRBD2,TRBJ2-5,.,TRBV4-3,TGCGCCAGCAGCCGGGGGACTAGCCCTACCCAAGAGACCCAGTACTTC,CASSRGTSPTQETQYF
TRBD2,TRBJ2-7,.,TRBV25-1,TGTGCCAGCAGCGGACTAGCTGGCGAGCAGTACTTC,CASSGLAGEQYF
.,TRBJ1-4,many,TRBV12-3/TRBV12-4,TGTGCCAGCAGTTTAAGAGGGCTGCAAGAAAAACTGTTTTTT,CASSLRGLQEKLFF
.,TRBJ2-3,.,TRBV20-1,TGCAGTGCTAGAGCACCAACCGGCACAGATACGCAGTATTTT,CSARAPTGTDTQYF
.,TRBJ1-4,.,TRBV29-1,TGCAGCGTTGTGGCAGCCCTTAATGAAAAACTGTTTTTT,CSVVAALNEKLFF
TRBD2,TRBJ2-1,.,TRBV29-1,TGCAGCGCCTTTGGACTAGCGGGAGGAGGCGGTGAGCAGTTCTTC,CSAFGLAGGGGEQFF
.,TRBJ2-5,many,TRBV29-1,TGCAGCGTTGAAGATCCTAGACAGGGAGGGGAGACCCAGTACTTC,CSVEDPRQGGETQYF
TRBD2,TRBJ2-5,few,TRBV25-1,TGTGCCAGCAGTGAATTCACGGGGGGAGAGACCCAGTACTTC,CASSEFTGGETQYF
.,TRBJ2-5,few,TRBV7-2,TGTGCCAGCAGCCCGCGGACGGGGTCGGAGACCCAGTACTTC,CASSPRTGSETQYF
.,TRBJ2-1,.,TRBV12-5,TGTGCTAGTGGCTACGACGAGTACAATGAGCAGTTCTTC,CASGYDEYNEQFF
.,TRBJ1-6,few,TRBV4-3,TGCGCCAGCAGCCAAGAATCAGGGGCCTATTCACCCCTCCACTTT,CASSQESGAYSPLHF